What follows describes a single T cell receptor beta chain. Which antigen it targets is not known. Nothing much larger sits one base from this clone, and base qualities are not available. These data come from a study of shared clonotypes between healthy human individuals (dated by TCRdb to about 2020). Some background on the complete study: The cohort included three men and a couple of women between 18 and 49 years of age. For each donor, CD4 naive and CD4 memory were each given three plates, CD8 naive was given two plates, and CD8 memory was given one plate. Libraries were prepared and TCR repertoires were sequenced by different laboratories using diverse techniques, in order to increase sequencing depth and limit assay-specific biases. Each donor's leukapheresis produced roughly between about 0.9 and 9.5 billion PBMCs. The study deeply sequenced blood TCR repertoires of five healthy adults to estimate repertoire size and the extent of clonotype sharing between individuals. The research as a whole found: Larger estimated clonotype richness was generally found for naive subsets than for memory subsets. When four donors were compared, the shared fraction of clonotypes was around 5.1% for naive CD4, approximately 3.5% for naive CD8, 2.3% for memory CD4, and under 0.5% for memory CD8. The genetic and exposure-history diversity represented was limited by the small number of donors. Compared with non-shared clonotypes, clonotypes shared by all four sorted-subset donors had higher generation probabilities. Rarefaction of sorted-subset datasets indicated incomplete sequencing despite the large sequencing depth. Sampling was restricted to blood, and TCR repertoires in tissue are likely to differ from TCR repertoires in blood. Pairwise subsampling indicated that sequencing depth was expected to affect the degree of clonotype sharing among donors.

Taken from the germline V gene, the CDR1 and CDR2 loops are MDHEN and SYDVKM. From the cysteine up to the phenylalanine, the CDR3 has a length of 15 residues. Only the CDR3 part of the read is kept: 45 bases, read in frame from the first base. V is cut by 4 bases and J by 3 bases, and the space between the germline ends is 16 bases. CD8 naive samples were CD45RO-negative cells positively selected for CCR7, giving a CD45RA+CCR7+ population that excluded TemRA cells. The donors were healthy, HIV-negative adults with no recently reported acute infections or vaccinations. Every donor was a Caucasian adult residing in Nashville, Tennessee, USA. After blood collection by leukapheresis, PBMCs were isolated using Ficoll-Histopaque density gradient centrifugation and then cryopreserved in the vapor phase of liquid nitrogen. Analytical flow cytometry was used to check the purity and quantity of every magnetically sorted T cell population. From each sorted fraction, genomic DNA was isolated and quantified by UV absorbance on a Nanodrop 2000c.

Using the deep immunoSEQ assay, multiplex PCR amplified TCR CDR3 regions from genomic DNA. Extracted genomic DNA from each cell subset was spread evenly across all wells of several immunoSEQ 96-well plates, with each plate serving as a replicate. For sorted subsets, each replicate PCR was loaded with approximately 190 ng genomic DNA, equivalent to 30,000 or so T cell genomes. The purified libraries were quantified using a Qubit 3.0 fluorometer, sized with a Bioanalyzer 2100, and then quantified again using the KAPA Library Quantification kit. Each immunoSEQ 96-well plate was sequenced on its own single-read 150-cycle Illumina NextSeq 550 flow cell. The study's own analysis went as follows. Because only junctional sequences without quality scores were contained in the immunoSEQ output, filtering matching that applied to full-length reads could not be performed. To assign V/J genes and CDR3, sequences were annotated against IMGT germline references using PyIR, a Python wrapper for IgBLAST v1.9. Reads with weak V/J assignments (E-value above 1e-6), missing CDR3, stop codons, out-of-frame junctions, or ambiguous translated residues were removed. A V3J clonotype was defined by an identical inferred V gene, J gene, and CDR3 amino acid sequence. Percentage overlap between repertoires was calculated by dividing the number of shared unique clonotypes by the size of the smaller repertoire. Repertoire richness was assessed with RTK rarefaction, the Chao1 estimator, and Recon v2.1 estimates of unobserved clonotypes. Generation probabilities for all TCRbeta clonotypes obtained by the gDNA method from several donors were computed using OLGA. TCRdb re-hosts the immuneACCESS table, in-frame sequences only. Its copies lack some clones; in the studies checked, an unresolved V gene accounts for under half of them, and the cause for the rest is not known. V, J and clone size are those of that table, while D and trimming were read from the DNA. This sample has 800,000 to 950,000 clones in its table, and around 96% of those were observed once. The top ten hold around 0.21% of the sample.

The rearranged segments are TRBV28 and TRBJ2-7; the D gene is unclear. Specimen: naive CD8+ T cells sorted from blood. Taken with the paper, the label for cell subset or site translates to: CD45RA+CCR7+. This receptor was taken from a young man in good health. The bases are TGTGCCAGCAGTTCATGGCAGCGTTTGAGCTACGAGCAGTACTTC. This yields the protein CASSSWQRLSYEQYF.